These 12 T cell receptor beta chains came from one sample sequenced in a study of tumor-infiltrating lymphocytes in oesophageal squamous cell carcinoma. One entry per CDR3 protein results from TCRdb running MiXCR on the PCR reads. The sample has 20,000 or so distinct CDR3 sequences, around 41% seen once. Sample: esophageal tumor tissue. The origin of the receptors is a male donor with esophageal squamous cell carcinoma.

The sample holds one count of this clonotype. This chain uses TRBV7-2 with TRBJ2-2, with a weak D call TRBD2 (6 bases). Trimming removed 2 bases from V and 3 bases from J, with 13 bases in between. Germline V gene sequence: CDR1 SGHTA, CDR2 FQGNSA. The CDR3 length is 16 residues. The CDR3 bases are TGTGCCAGCAGCTTATTCCCGACTAGATACACCGGGGAGCTGTTTTTT. The encoded protein is CASSLFPTRYTGELFF.

V gene TRBV7-2 combines with J gene TRBJ2-5, with 7 positions matching TRBD1. Germline CDR1 is SGHTA and CDR2 is FQGNSA. This CDR3 is 15 amino acids long. Unmatched junction bases numbered 5, after V lost 2 bases and J lost 2 bases. For the CDR3, the DNA is TGTGCCAGCAGCTTATCCCGACAGGGACAAGAGACCCAGTACTTC. This gives the protein CASSLSRQGQETQYF.

V is TRBV11-3 and J is TRBJ2-3, with D perhaps TRBD1 (5 bases). Germline values: CDR1 SGHNT, CDR2 YENEEA. Trimming shortened V by 0 bases and J by 6 bases, and 13 bases separated the two germline ends. CDR3 length equals 15 residues. The DNA for the CDR3 is TGTGCCAGCAGCTTAGAGGGCCGGACAAGGGATACGCAGTATTTT. This translates into CASSLEGRTRDTQYF. Combining the CDR3 with reference TRBV11-3 and TRBJ2-3 gives the whole variable domain EAGVVQSPRYKIIEKKQPVAFWCNPISGHNTLYWYLQNLGQGPELLIRYENEEAVDDSQLPKDRFSAERLKGVDSTLKIQPAELGDSAVYLCASSLEGRTRDTQYFGPGTRLTVL.

The chain carries TRBV10-3 and TRBJ1-5; the D is unclear. V was clipped by 2 bases and J by 2 bases, with 4 bases between them. The CDR3 has 13 amino acids. The V gene's germline CDR1 is ENHRY and CDR2 SYGVKD. The CDR3 sequence is CAISEAGNQPQHF. DNA for the CDR3: TGTGCCATCAGTGAGGCTGGCAATCAGCCCCAGCATTTT.

V and J are TRBV7-8 and TRBJ2-5; 9 positions match TRBD1. Judging by the DNA end, TRBJ2-7 fits better; the J call may be wrong. CDR3 length: 14 residues. Germline V gives CDR1 SGHVS, CDR2 FQNEAQ. This CDR3 is CASSLIQGAYEQYF. The CDR3 DNA reads as TGTGCCAGCAGCCTAATACAGGGGGCTTACGAGCAGTACTTC.

The V gene is TRBV7-4, the J gene TRBJ2-4; 8 bases fit TRBD2. The J call may be wrong; the DNA end is better matched by TRBJ2-5. Per germline, CDR1 SGHVT and CDR2 SQSDAQ. The CDR3 is 16 residues long. CDR3 protein: CASSPRGSGTWETQYF. Written as DNA, the CDR3 is TGTGCCAGCAGCCCTCGGGGTAGCGGGACTTGGGAGACCCAGTACTTC.

The rearrangement links TRBV7-3 to TRBJ2-3, with D hard to call. Trimming took off 6 bases at V and 0 bases at J, with 7 bases between the two ends. The CDR3 is 13 residues long. CDR1 SGHTA and CDR2 FQGTGA come from the germline V gene. The CDR3, as DNA: TGTGCCAGCAGTGGTCCTAGCACAGATACGCAGTATTTT. Its translation is CASSGPSTDTQYF.

This clonotype was detected ten times or more. The chain has TRBV11-1 and TRBJ2-5; D not resolved. Germline lookup yields CDR1 SGHAT and CDR2 FQDESV (reference sequence). The CDR3 is made up of 12 amino acids. V lost 2 bases and J lost 3, with 4 bases in between. CDR3 loop: CASSLREETQYF. The CDR3 coding sequence is TGTGCCAGCAGCTTAAGAGAAGAGACCCAGTACTTC.

This clonotype was detected many times. The chain employs TRBV27 and TRBJ1-4; 9 bases are a match to TRBD1. V lost 5 bases and J lost 10; bases outside the gene matches: 5. Germline CDR1 is MNHEY and CDR2 is SMNVEV (reference sequence). The CDR3 sequence is 13 residues long. Written as DNA, the CDR3 is TGTGCCAGCAGTGACAGGGGGGAAGGAAAACTGTTTTTT. Residues: CASSDRGEGKLFF.

The J gene is TRBJ2-1, the V gene TRBV7-9; 8 positions agree with TRBD1. The ends lost 8 bases at V and 4 bases at J; junction bases unmatched: 7. Germline V gene sequence: CDR1 SEHNR, CDR2 FQNEAQ (reference sequence). The CDR3 is 14 amino acids. The CDR3 DNA is TGTGCCAGCCTTTGGACAGGGCCTTACAATGAGCAGTTCTTC. Translating it yields CASLWTGPYNEQFF.

This clonotype showed up just a few times. The germline gene is not matched at one end of the junction; a read error may be the cause. The gene calls are TRBV9 and TRBJ1-3; 7 bases are shared with TRBD1. Germline values: CDR1 SGDLS, CDR2 YYNGEE. This CDR3 spans 11 amino acids. The CDR3 loop is CASSGGGTEEF. The CDR3, as DNA: TGTGCCAGCAGCGGGGGGGGGACAGAAGAATTT.

The rearrangement uses TRBV5-1 and TRBJ2-3; D might be TRBD2 (6 bases). Trimming removed 2 bases from V and 3 bases from J, with 7 bases in between. CDR3 length equals 13 residues. Per the germline V gene, CDR1 is SGHRS and CDR2 is YFSETQ. In DNA form, the CDR3 reads TGCGCCAGCAGCTTAGCGGGTACAGATACGCAGTATTTT. Translation: CASSLAGTDTQYF.